This TCR beta chain was captured by sequencing in a study of blood T cell repertoires in COVID-19. Study-wide background: Samples representing acute and convalescent COVID-19 were sourced from the United States, Italy and Spain. T cells, B-cell-depleted T cells, or PBMCs provided the cDNA or gDNA that served as material.

In the original workflow: Amplification with reference gene primers provided the estimates of nucleated cell counts. Method: immunoSEQ multiplex PCR; TCRdb's copy keeps in-frame clones and lacks some. The D gene and trimming were derived from the DNA, and the V and J assignments and clone size from that table. The sample lists approximately 97,000 clones; about 72% were seen once. CDR1 and CDR2 (germline): SGDLS, YYNGEE. Trimming stripped 0 bases from V and 1 base from J, with 7 bases between. CDR3 length: 14 residues. The chain employs TRBV9 and TRBJ1-1; D uncertain. The source of this sequence is a man aged 60-69 years with active or convalescent COVID-19. Sample: peripheral blood. DNA for the CDR3: TGTGCCAGCAGCGTAGATCTAGGGAACACTGAAGCTTTCTTT. It yields the protein CASSVDLGNTEAFF.